The rows below give T cell receptor beta chains drawn from one sample of a study of blood T cell repertoires in COVID-19. Measured with immunoSEQ multiplex PCR; TCRdb has only the in-frame clones, and not every one. The sample includes a few hundred thousand clones, 75% to 90% seen only once; the top ten take less than 3.5%. Material for sequencing was peripheral blood. The receptors come from a woman under 40 with COVID-19, enrolled during active disease. CDR3s include the opening cysteine and the closing phenylalanine or tryptophan. A D gene is named only where the DNA matches it firmly. Not all rows give a size; the values are once, few, many and, for expanded clones, a class.

j_call: TRBJ2-1; clone_size: NA; d_call: TRBD2; v_call: TRBV28; cdr3_nt: TGTGCCAGCAGCATTTGGGCTCCGAAACGCGGGAGGGCCCATCCATACAATGAGCAGTTCTTC; cdr3_aa: CASSIWAPKRGRAHPYNEQFF
j_call: TRBJ1-1; clone_size: NA; d_call: NA; v_call: TRBV6-5; cdr3_nt: TGTGCCAGCAGTCCAGACAGTTTGAACACTGAAGCTTTCTTT; cdr3_aa: CASSPDSLNTEAFF
j_call: TRBJ2-5; clone_size: once; d_call: TRBD1; v_call: TRBV5-4; cdr3_nt: TGTGCCAGCAGCTTGGAAGGGGGCGGAGGCGAGACCCAGTACTTC; cdr3_aa: CASSLEGGGGETQYF
j_call: TRBJ2-4; clone_size: NA; d_call: TRBD1; v_call: TRBV5-6; cdr3_nt: TGTGCCAGCAGCTGGGGACAGGTAGTAGTAGCCAAAAACATTCAGTACTTC; cdr3_aa: CASSWGQVVVAKNIQYF
j_call: TRBJ2-1; clone_size: NA; d_call: TRBD2; v_call: TRBV18; cdr3_nt: TGTGCCAGCTCACCGATCGGGACTAGCGGGAAGAACAATGAGCAGTTCTTC; cdr3_aa: CASSPIGTSGKNNEQFF
j_call: TRBJ1-6; clone_size: NA; d_call: TRBD1; v_call: TRBV11-1; cdr3_nt: TGTGCCAGCAGCTTATCGATGGGACAGGGGAATTCACCCCTCCACTTT; cdr3_aa: CASSLSMGQGNSPLHF
j_call: TRBJ2-1; clone_size: NA; d_call: NA; v_call: TRBV3-1/TRBV3-2; cdr3_nt: TGTGCCAGCAGCCAACTTACGGAGGCCCCCTACAATGAGCAGTTCTTC; cdr3_aa: CASSQLTEAPYNEQFF
j_call: TRBJ2-7; clone_size: once; d_call: NA; v_call: TRBV6-6; cdr3_nt: TGTGCCAGCAGTTACGGACAGTTATACGAGCAGTACTTC; cdr3_aa: CASSYGQLYEQYF
j_call: TRBJ1-4; clone_size: NA; d_call: TRBD1; v_call: TRBV7-8; cdr3_nt: TGTGCCAGCAGCGGCATGGACAGGGCCGCCGATAAGGGTGAAAAACTGTTTTTT; cdr3_aa: CASSGMDRAADKGEKLFF
j_call: TRBJ2-2; clone_size: NA; d_call: NA; v_call: TRBV28; cdr3_nt: TGTGCCAGCCCCGGGGGCACCGGGGAGCTGTTTTTT; cdr3_aa: CASPGGTGELFF
j_call: TRBJ2-7; clone_size: NA; d_call: TRBD1; v_call: TRBV19; cdr3_nt: TGTGCCAGTAGTATGCGATCCGGGACAGGGGACTACGAGCAGTACTTC; cdr3_aa: CASSMRSGTGDYEQYF
j_call: TRBJ1-3; clone_size: NA; d_call: TRBD1; v_call: TRBV19; cdr3_nt: TGTGCCAGTAGTATAGGCCGGACAGGGGACCTAGGGGACTCTGGAAACACCATATATTTT; cdr3_aa: CASSIGRTGDLGDSGNTIYF
j_call: TRBJ2-3; clone_size: NA; d_call: TRBD2; v_call: TRBV5-5; cdr3_nt: TGTGCCAGCAGCGGGACTAGCGTCACTAGCACAGATACGCAGTATTTT; cdr3_aa: CASSGTSVTSTDTQYF
j_call: TRBJ1-5; clone_size: NA; d_call: NA; v_call: TRBV6-6; cdr3_nt: TGTGCCAGCAGTTTAGACAATCAGCCCCAGCATTTT; cdr3_aa: CASSLDNQPQHF
j_call: TRBJ1-1; clone_size: NA; d_call: NA; v_call: TRBV11-2; cdr3_nt: TGTGCCAGCAGCTTAGTGGGGGGGAACTTTGAAGCTTTCTTT; cdr3_aa: CASSLVGGNFEAFF
j_call: TRBJ1-4; clone_size: NA; d_call: TRBD1; v_call: TRBV30; cdr3_nt: TGTGCCTCAAAAAAATCAGGGGGAGCTAATGAAAAACTGTTTTTT; cdr3_aa: CASKKSGGANEKLFF
j_call: TRBJ1-2; clone_size: NA; d_call: TRBD1; v_call: TRBV3-1/TRBV3-2; cdr3_nt: TGTGCCAGCAGCCAAGGGACAGGGGTAAAAGCTAACTATGGCTACACCTTC; cdr3_aa: CASSQGTGVKANYGYTF
j_call: TRBJ2-7; clone_size: NA; d_call: TRBD2; v_call: TRBV6-5; cdr3_nt: TGTGCCAGCGCCTCTAGCGGGGGCTCCACCTACGAGCAGTACTTC; cdr3_aa: CASASSGGSTYEQYF
j_call: TRBJ2-4; clone_size: once; d_call: NA; v_call: TRBV30; cdr3_nt: TGTGCCTGGGAAACAGGGAGTGCGGCCAAAAACATTCAGTACTTC; cdr3_aa: CAWETGSAAKNIQYF
j_call: TRBJ1-5; clone_size: once; d_call: TRBD1; v_call: TRBV27; cdr3_nt: TGTGCCAGCAGAAGAAACAGGGGAGGTCAGCCCCAGCATTTT; cdr3_aa: CASRRNRGGQPQHF
j_call: TRBJ2-7; clone_size: NA; d_call: NA; v_call: TRBV2; cdr3_nt: TGTGCCAGCAGTGTATTAGCTTACGAGCAGTACTTC; cdr3_aa: CASSVLAYEQYF
j_call: TRBJ1-6; clone_size: NA; d_call: NA; v_call: TRBV5-1; cdr3_nt: TGCGCCAGCAGCCCCCAGTACAGTGGTAATTCACCCCTCCACTTT; cdr3_aa: CASSPQYSGNSPLHF
j_call: TRBJ1-2; clone_size: NA; d_call: TRBD1; v_call: TRBV6-6; cdr3_nt: TGTGCCAGCAGTTACCAGGGGGACAACTATGGCTACACCTTC; cdr3_aa: CASSYQGDNYGYTF
j_call: TRBJ2-1; clone_size: NA; d_call: NA; v_call: TRBV12-5; cdr3_nt: TGTGCTAGTGGCCCCGGACTACCCGAGCAGTTCTTC; cdr3_aa: CASGPGLPEQFF
j_call: TRBJ1-5; clone_size: NA; d_call: TRBD1; v_call: TRBV7-9; cdr3_nt: TGTGCCAGCCCCAGCCAGGGGGGAAATCAGCCCCAGCATTTT; cdr3_aa: CASPSQGGNQPQHF
j_call: TRBJ1-1; clone_size: NA; d_call: NA; v_call: TRBV6-5; cdr3_nt: TGTGCCAGCAGCCGACCGGGGGGGAACACTGAAGCTTTTTTT; cdr3_aa: CASSRPGGNTEAFF
j_call: TRBJ2-7; clone_size: NA; d_call: TRBD2; v_call: TRBV6-1; cdr3_nt: TGTGCCAGCAGTGAAGCGCTAGGACTAGCGTACGAGCAGTACTTC; cdr3_aa: CASSEALGLAYEQYF
j_call: TRBJ1-5; clone_size: NA; d_call: NA; v_call: TRBV28; cdr3_nt: TGTGCCAGCAGTCCCCCAGAGGGCAGTCAGCCCCAGCATTTT; cdr3_aa: CASSPPEGSQPQHF
j_call: TRBJ2-5; clone_size: NA; d_call: NA; v_call: TRBV27; cdr3_nt: TGTGCCAGCAGTTTATCGGGGCCCTGGGGAGAGACCCAGTACTTC; cdr3_aa: CASSLSGPWGETQYF
j_call: TRBJ1-4; clone_size: NA; d_call: TRBD1; v_call: TRBV5-1; cdr3_nt: TGCGCCAGCAGCTTTTTACCGGGACAGAGTAATGAAAAACTGTTTTTT; cdr3_aa: CASSFLPGQSNEKLFF
j_call: TRBJ2-3; clone_size: NA; d_call: TRBD2; v_call: TRBV6-1; cdr3_nt: TGTGCCAGCAGTGACGGGCTAGCGGGAGATACGCAGTATTTT; cdr3_aa: CASSDGLAGDTQYF
j_call: TRBJ1-4; clone_size: NA; d_call: NA; v_call: TRBV19; cdr3_nt: TGTGCCAGTAGTAAACCCGGGACACCTAATGAAAAACTGTTTTTT; cdr3_aa: CASSKPGTPNEKLFF
j_call: TRBJ1-1; clone_size: NA; d_call: NA; v_call: TRBV30; cdr3_nt: TGTGCCTGGAAGGAGGTGGCGAACACTGAAGCTTTCTTT; cdr3_aa: CAWKEVANTEAFF
j_call: TRBJ1-3; clone_size: NA; d_call: NA; v_call: TRBV3-1/TRBV3-2; cdr3_nt: TGTGCCAGCTCGAGGACGGGGGGGCGATCCTCTGGAAACACCATATATTTT; cdr3_aa: CASSRTGGRSSGNTIYF
j_call: TRBJ2-5; clone_size: NA; d_call: TRBD2; v_call: TRBV9; cdr3_nt: TGTGCCAGCAGCGACGGACTAGCGGGAGTAGAGACCCAGTACTTC; cdr3_aa: CASSDGLAGVETQYF
j_call: TRBJ1-2; clone_size: NA; d_call: NA; v_call: TRBV5-5; cdr3_nt: TGTGCCAGCAGCTTGGCCGGAGGTATGGATGGCTACACCTTC; cdr3_aa: CASSLAGGMDGYTF
j_call: TRBJ2-7; clone_size: NA; d_call: TRBD2; v_call: TRBV6-5; cdr3_nt: TGTGCCAGCAGCCCACTGGGACTAGGGGCCTACGAGCAGTACTTC; cdr3_aa: CASSPLGLGAYEQYF